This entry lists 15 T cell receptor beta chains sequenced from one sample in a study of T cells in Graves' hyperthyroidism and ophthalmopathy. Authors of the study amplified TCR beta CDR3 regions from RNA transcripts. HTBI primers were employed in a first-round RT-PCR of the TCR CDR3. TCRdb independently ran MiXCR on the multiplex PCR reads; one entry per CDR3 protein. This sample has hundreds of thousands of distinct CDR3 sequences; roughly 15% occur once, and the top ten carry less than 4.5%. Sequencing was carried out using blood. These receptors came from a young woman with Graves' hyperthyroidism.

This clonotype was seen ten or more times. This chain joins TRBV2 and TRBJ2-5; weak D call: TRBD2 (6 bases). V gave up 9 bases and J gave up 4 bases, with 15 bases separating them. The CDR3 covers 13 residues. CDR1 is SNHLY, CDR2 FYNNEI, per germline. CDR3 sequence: CASTLASGETQYF. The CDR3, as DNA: TGTGCCAGTACTCTAGCGTCTGGAGAGACCCAGTACTTC.

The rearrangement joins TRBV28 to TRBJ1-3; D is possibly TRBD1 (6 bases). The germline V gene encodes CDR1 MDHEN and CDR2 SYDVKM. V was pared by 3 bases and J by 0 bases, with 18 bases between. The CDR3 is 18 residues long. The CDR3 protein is CASSFRGLTPSSGNTIYF. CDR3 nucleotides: TGTGCCAGCAGTTTCAGGGGATTGACCCCATCCTCTGGAAACACCATATATTTT.

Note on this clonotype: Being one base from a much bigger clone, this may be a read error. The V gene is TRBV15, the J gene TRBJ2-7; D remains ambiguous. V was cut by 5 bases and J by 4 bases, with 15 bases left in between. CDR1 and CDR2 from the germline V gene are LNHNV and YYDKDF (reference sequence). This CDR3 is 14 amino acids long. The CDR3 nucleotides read TGTGCCACCAGCGGCCCGAGACGGATATACGAGCAGTACTTC. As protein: CATSGPRRIYEQYF.

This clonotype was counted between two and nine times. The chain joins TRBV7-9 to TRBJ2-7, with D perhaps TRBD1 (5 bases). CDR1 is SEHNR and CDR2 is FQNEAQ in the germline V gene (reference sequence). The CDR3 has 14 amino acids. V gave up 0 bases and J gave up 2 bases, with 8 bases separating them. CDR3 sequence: CASSLAGVPYEQYF. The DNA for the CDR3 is TGTGCCAGCAGCTTAGCAGGGGTCCCCTACGAGCAGTACTTC. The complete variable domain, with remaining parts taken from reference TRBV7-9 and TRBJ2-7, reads DTGVSQNPRHKITKRGQNVTFRCDPISEHNRLYWYRQTLGQGPEFLTYFQNEAQLEKSRLLSDRFSAERPKGSFSTLEIQRTEQGDSAMYLCASSLAGVPYEQYFGPGTRLTVT.

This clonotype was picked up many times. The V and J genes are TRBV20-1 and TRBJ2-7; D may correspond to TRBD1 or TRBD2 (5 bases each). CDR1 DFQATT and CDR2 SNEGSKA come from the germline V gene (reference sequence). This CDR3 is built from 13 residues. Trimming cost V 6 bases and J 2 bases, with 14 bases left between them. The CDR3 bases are TGCAGTGCGAGGGGCGGCCCTACCTACGAGCAGTACTTC. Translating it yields CSARGGPTYEQYF.

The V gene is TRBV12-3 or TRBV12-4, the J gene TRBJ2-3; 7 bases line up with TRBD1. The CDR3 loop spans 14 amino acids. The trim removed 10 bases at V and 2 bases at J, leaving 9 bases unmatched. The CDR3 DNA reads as TGTGCCACCGCACAGGGGACATACACAGATACGCAGTATTTT. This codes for CATAQGTYTDTQYF.

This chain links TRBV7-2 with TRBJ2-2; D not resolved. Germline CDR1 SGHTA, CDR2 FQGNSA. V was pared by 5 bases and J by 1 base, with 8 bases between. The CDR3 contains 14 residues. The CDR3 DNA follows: TGTGCCAGCAGCCTCTTAGTGAACACCGGGGAGCTGTTTTTT. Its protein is CASSLLVNTGELFF.

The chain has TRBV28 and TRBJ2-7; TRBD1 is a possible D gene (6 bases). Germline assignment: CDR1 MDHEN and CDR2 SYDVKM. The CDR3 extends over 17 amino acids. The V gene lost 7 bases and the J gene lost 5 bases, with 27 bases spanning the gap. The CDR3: CASMPSLGQGNVHEQYF. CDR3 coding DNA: TGTGCCAGCATGCCATCCTTGGGGCAGGGGAATGTTCACGAGCAGTACTTC. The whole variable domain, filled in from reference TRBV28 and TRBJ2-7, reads DVKVTQSSRYLVKRTGEKVFLECVQDMDHENMFWYRQDPGLGLRLIYFSYDVKMKEKGDIPEGYSVSREKKERFSLILESASTNQTSMYLCASMPSLGQGNVHEQYFGPGTRLTVT.

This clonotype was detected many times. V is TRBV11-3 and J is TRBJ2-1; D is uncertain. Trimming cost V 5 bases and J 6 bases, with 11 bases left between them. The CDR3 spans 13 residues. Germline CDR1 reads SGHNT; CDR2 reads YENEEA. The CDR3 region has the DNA TGTGCCAGCAGCCCCCAAGATACCAATGAGCAGTTCTTC. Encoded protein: CASSPQDTNEQFF.

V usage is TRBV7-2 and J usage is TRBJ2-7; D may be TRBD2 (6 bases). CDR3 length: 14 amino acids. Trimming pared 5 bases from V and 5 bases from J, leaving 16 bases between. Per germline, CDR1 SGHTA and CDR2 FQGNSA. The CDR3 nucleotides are TGTGCCAGCAGCGACTCGCCGGGGGTAGACGAGCAGTACTTC. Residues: CASSDSPGVDEQYF.

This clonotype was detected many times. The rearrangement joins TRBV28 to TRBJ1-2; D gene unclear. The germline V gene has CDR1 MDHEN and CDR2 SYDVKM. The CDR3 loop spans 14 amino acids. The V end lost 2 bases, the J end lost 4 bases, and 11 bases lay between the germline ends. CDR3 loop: CASSLRGVAYGYTF. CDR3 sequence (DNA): TGTGCCAGCAGTTTACGGGGTGTCGCCTATGGCTACACCTTC.

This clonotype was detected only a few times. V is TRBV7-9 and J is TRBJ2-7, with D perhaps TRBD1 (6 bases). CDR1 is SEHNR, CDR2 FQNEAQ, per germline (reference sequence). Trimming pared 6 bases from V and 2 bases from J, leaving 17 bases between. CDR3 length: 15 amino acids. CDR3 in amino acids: CASSSTGRGAYEQYF. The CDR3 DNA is TGTGCCAGCAGTTCAACGGGCAGGGGAGCCTACGAGCAGTACTTC.

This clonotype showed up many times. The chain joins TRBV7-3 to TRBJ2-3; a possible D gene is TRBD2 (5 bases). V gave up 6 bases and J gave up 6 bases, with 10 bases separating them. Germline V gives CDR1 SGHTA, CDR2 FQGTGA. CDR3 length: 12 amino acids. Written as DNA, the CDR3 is TGTGCCAGCAGTCAACCGGGGGATACGCAGTATTTT. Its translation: CASSQPGDTQYF. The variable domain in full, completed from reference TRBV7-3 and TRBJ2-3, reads GAGVSQTPSNKVTEKGKYVELRCDPISGHTALYWYRQSLGQGPEFLIYFQGTGAADDSGLPNDRFFAVRPEGSVSTLKIQRTERGDSAVYLCASSQPGDTQYFGPGTRLTVL.

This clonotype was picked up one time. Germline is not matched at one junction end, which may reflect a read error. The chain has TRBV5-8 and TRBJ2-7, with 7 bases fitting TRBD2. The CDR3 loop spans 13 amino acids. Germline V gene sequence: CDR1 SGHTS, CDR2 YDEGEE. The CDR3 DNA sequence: TGTGCCAGCAGCTTAGCGGGGTCCTACGGGCAGTACTTC. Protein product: CASSLAGSYGQYF. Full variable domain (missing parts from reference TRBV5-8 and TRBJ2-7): EAGVTQSPTHLIKTRGQQATLRCSPISGHTSVYWYQQALGLGLQFLLWYDEGEERNRGNFPPRFSGRQFPNYSSELNVNALELEDSALYLCASSLAGSYGQYFGPGTRLTVT.

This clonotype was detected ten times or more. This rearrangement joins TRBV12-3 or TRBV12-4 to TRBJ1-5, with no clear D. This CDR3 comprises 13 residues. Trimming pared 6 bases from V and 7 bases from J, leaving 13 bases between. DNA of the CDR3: TGTGCCAGCAGCCTATTCGGGGTCCAGCCCCAGCATTTT. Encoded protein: CASSLFGVQPQHF.